This T cell receptor beta chain was recorded in a study of blood T cell repertoires in COVID-19. Looking at the study overall: PBMCs, B-cell-depleted T cells, or T cells were the source of the cDNA or gDNA that made up the material.

Recovered status applied to Cohort 3 donors who had two consecutive negative PCRs. It also applied to those with clearance or with symptom resolution. With 5 bases clipped from V and 2 bases from J, the junction kept 11 bases outside the gene matches. The CDR3 is made up of 19 amino acids. Per the germline V gene, CDR1 is SGHTA and CDR2 is FQGNSA. In the source study's methods: Estimation of nucleated cell counts was performed using reference gene primer amplification. Here immunoSEQ multiplex PCR was the method, and the copy in TCRdb shows in-frame clones only, minus some. V, J and clone size reflect that table, while D and trimming were determined from the DNA. The repertoire includes 200,000 to 250,000 clones, 86% of them detected once, and roughly 2% sits in the top ten.

This sequence was found in a woman between 45 and 65 years old who had recovered from COVID-19. The chain recombines TRBV7-2 with TRBJ2-3; 15 bases are shared with TRBD2. What was sequenced was PBMCs or T cells enriched from blood (not recorded which). CDR3 residues: CASSLGLAGGYWDTDTQYF. DNA of the CDR3: TGTGCCAGCAGCCTGGGACTAGCGGGGGGATATTGGGACACAGATACGCAGTATTTT.